This entry concerns a single TCR beta chain. The data were taken from a study of T cell changes during pregnancy in multiple sclerosis. Libraries were prepared by immunoSEQ multiplex PCR; TCRdb keeps only in-frame clonotypes and omits some of them. The sample contains tens of thousands of clones, over 80% of which appear only once. Source: CD4+ T cells from peripheral blood mononuclear cells, taken before pregnancy. The sequence was collected from a female donor with multiple sclerosis, enrolled in a pregnancy study.

This CDR3 is CASSQDQAKSGEQYF. CDR3 bases: TGTGCCAGCAGCCAAGATCAGGCTAAATCGGGAGAGCAGTACTTC. This chain connects TRBV4-2 to TRBJ2-7; perhaps TRBD2 as D (5 bases). Trimming left V 0 bases short and J 7 bases short, with 16 bases between. Germline lookup yields CDR1 LGHNA and CDR2 YNFKEQ. CDR3 length equals 15 residues.